These 10 T cell receptor beta chains originate from one sample sequenced in a study of cytomegalovirus exposure and HLA in healthy donors. In the PCR, 60 Vbeta and 13 Jbeta primers were used. The method was immunoSEQ multiplex PCR; TCRdb's version includes in-frame clones alone and lacks a portion of them. The specimen's table records about 32,000 clones. The sample consisted of PBMCs. The receptors derive from a female donor in good health and CMV-seronegative.

V usage is TRBV5-1 and J usage is TRBJ1-6; 7 bases line up with TRBD1. The germline CDR1 and CDR2 sequences are SGHRS and YFSETQ. V was clipped by 5 bases and J by 10 bases; unmatched bases: 12. CDR3 size: 15 residues. The CDR3 here is CASRKDAGTASPLHF. The DNA of the CDR3 is TGCGCCAGCAGGAAGGACGCCGGGACAGCGTCACCCCTCCACTTT.

The V call is TRBV5-6, the J call TRBJ1-5; D may be TRBD1 (6 bases). This CDR3 region has 17 residues. Germline assignment: CDR1 SGHDT and CDR2 YYEEEE. With 5 bases removed from V and 3 bases from J, the gap between germline ends came to 21 bases. This chain's CDR3 is CASSHTDGRGINQPQHF. The CDR3 bases are TGTGCCAGCAGTCACACGGACGGCAGGGGAATCAATCAGCCCCAGCATTTT.

The gene calls are TRBV19 and TRBJ1-5, with D possibly being TRBD1 (6 bases). The CDR3 contains 14 residues. Germline V gene sequence: CDR1 LNHDA, CDR2 SQIVND (reference sequence). The V and J ends lost 8 bases and 2 bases respectively, with 13 bases between them. The CDR3 DNA follows: TGTGCCAGTGAAGGGGGAGCGGGCAATCAGCCCCAGCATTTT. Its translation: CASEGGAGNQPQHF. Looking up the rest from reference TRBV19 and TRBJ1-5 gives the full variable domain: DGGITQSPKYLFRKEGQNVTLSCEQNLNHDAMYWYRQDPGQGLRLIYYSQIVNDFQKGDIAEGYSVSREKKESFPLTVTSAQKNPTAFYLCASEGGAGNQPQHFGDGTRLSIL.

The chain recombines TRBV11-2 with TRBJ2-1, with 14 bases aligning to TRBD2. This CDR3 contains 16 residues. Germline trimming cut 4 bases from V and 5 bases from J; bases unmatched to any gene: 4. The germline gives CDR1 SGHAT, CDR2 FQNNGV. CDR3 nucleotides: TGTGCCAGCAGCTCCCCGACTAGCGGGGGGGACAATGAGCAGTTCTTC. Encoded protein: CASSSPTSGGDNEQFF.

The chain is built from TRBV5-1 and TRBJ2-7, with 9 bases aligning to TRBD1. The length of the CDR3 is 15 residues. J was trimmed by 6 bases and V by 2 bases; bases with no gene match: 9. CDR1 is SGHRS and CDR2 is YFSETQ in the germline V gene. CDR3 in amino acids: CASSFLSDRGGEQYF. Written as DNA, the CDR3 is TGCGCCAGCAGCTTCCTTTCGGACAGGGGTGGCGAGCAGTACTTC.

The CDR3 DNA reads TGTGCCAGCAGCTTTACACAGTATAATTCACCCCTCCACTTT. As protein: CASSFTQYNSPLHF. The chain employs TRBV11-2 and TRBJ1-6, with D unclear. Per the germline V gene, CDR1 is SGHAT and CDR2 is FQNNGV. Trimming stripped 3 bases from V and 4 bases from J, with 7 bases between. The CDR3 is 14 residues long.

This chain joins TRBV2 and TRBJ2-7; a possible D gene is TRBD2 (6 bases). V lost 6 bases to trimming and J lost 4 bases, with 16 bases between them. CDR3 length: 14 amino acids. The germline V gene encodes CDR1 SNHLY and CDR2 FYNNEI. The CDR3 loop reads CASRGMGGVYEQYF. Written as DNA, the CDR3 is TGTGCCAGCAGAGGGATGGGGGGTGTGTACGAGCAGTACTTC.

This chain links TRBV28 with TRBJ1-5; D is unresolved. This CDR3 has 14 residues. From germline, CDR1 is MDHEN and CDR2 SYDVKM. V dropped 3 bases and J dropped 3 bases, with 9 bases sitting between them. CDR3: CASSFEYPNQPQHF. As DNA, the CDR3 is TGTGCCAGCAGTTTCGAGTACCCCAATCAGCCCCAGCATTTT. Full variable domain (outside the CDR3, taken from reference TRBV28 and TRBJ1-5): DVKVTQSSRYLVKRTGEKVFLECVQDMDHENMFWYRQDPGLGLRLIYFSYDVKMKEKGDIPEGYSVSREKKERFSLILESASTNQTSMYLCASSFEYPNQPQHFGDGTRLSIL.

V usage is TRBV7-9 and J usage is TRBJ2-2; tentatively, D is TRBD1 (5 bases). The V gene lost 2 bases and the J gene lost 0 bases, with 13 bases spanning the gap. The germline gives CDR1 SEHNR, CDR2 FQNEAQ (reference sequence). This CDR3 spans 17 amino acids. The CDR3 spells CASSLYPQGANTGELFF. CDR3 bases: TGTGCCAGCAGCTTATATCCACAAGGGGCGAACACCGGGGAGCTGTTTTTT.

The chain employs TRBV27 and TRBJ1-5; D remains ambiguous. Germline assignment: CDR1 MNHEY and CDR2 SMNVEV (reference sequence). V lost 6 bases and J lost 1, with 10 bases in between. CDR3 length: 14 amino acids. The CDR3 loop reads CASSLLGSNQPQHF. The DNA of the CDR3 is TGTGCCAGCAGCCTACTCGGGAGCAATCAGCCCCAGCATTTT.